This T cell receptor (beta chain) was recovered during a study of blood T cell repertoires in COVID-19. Turning to the study itself: Sample material is recorded as cDNA or gDNA derived from T cells, B-cell-depleted T cells, or PBMCs.

This clone was seen a handful of times. As processed by the authors: Nucleated cell number was recorded as an estimate derived from reference gene primer amplification. TCRdb's table, derived via immunoSEQ multiplex PCR, lists solely in-frame clones and lacks some. The DNA gave D and trimming, while V, J and clone size come from that table. The repertoire consists of more than 250,000 clones, with 87% occurring once and the leading ten covering about 6.1%. Across about two dozen US areas, participants ranged in age from roughly 18 to 95 years. Germline V gene data show CDR1 as LGHNA and CDR2 as YSLEER. The CDR3 totals 17 residues. The V segment lost 3 bases and the J segment 1 base; nucleotides outside the gene matches: 11.

The receptor was isolated from a woman aged 35 to 49 who had recovered from COVID-19. Sequencing was carried out using PBMCs or T cells enriched from blood (not recorded which). The chain carries TRBV4-3 and TRBJ2-7; TRBD1 aligns across 8 bases. CDR3 nucleotides: TGCGCCAGCAGCCACCAATTAGCGACAGGGGATTCCTACGAGCAGTACTTC. It specifies CASSHQLATGDSYEQYF.